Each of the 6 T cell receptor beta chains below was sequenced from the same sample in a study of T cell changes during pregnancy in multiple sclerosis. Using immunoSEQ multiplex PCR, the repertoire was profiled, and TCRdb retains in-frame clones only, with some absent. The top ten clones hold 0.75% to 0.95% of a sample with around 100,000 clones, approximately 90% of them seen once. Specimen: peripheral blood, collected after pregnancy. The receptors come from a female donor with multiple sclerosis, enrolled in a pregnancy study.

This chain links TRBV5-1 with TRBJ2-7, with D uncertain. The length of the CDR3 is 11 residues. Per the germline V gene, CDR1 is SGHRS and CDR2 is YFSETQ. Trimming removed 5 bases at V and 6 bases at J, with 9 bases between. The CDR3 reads CASRLRGEQYF. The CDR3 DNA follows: TGCGCCAGCAGATTACGAGGCGAGCAGTACTTC.

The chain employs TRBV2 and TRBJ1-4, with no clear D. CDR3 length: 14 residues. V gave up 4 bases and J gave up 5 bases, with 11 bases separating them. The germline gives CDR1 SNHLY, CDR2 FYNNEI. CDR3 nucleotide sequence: TGTGCCAGCAGTGCTAACAGATTAAATGAAAAACTGTTTTTT. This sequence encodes CASSANRLNEKLFF.

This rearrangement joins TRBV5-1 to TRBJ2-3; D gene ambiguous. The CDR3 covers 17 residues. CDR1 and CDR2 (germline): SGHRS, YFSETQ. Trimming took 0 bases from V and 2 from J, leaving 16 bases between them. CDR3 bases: TGCGCCAGCAGCTTGGTGTCTCGAACATCTCCCACAGATACGCAGTATTTT. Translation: CASSLVSRTSPTDTQYF. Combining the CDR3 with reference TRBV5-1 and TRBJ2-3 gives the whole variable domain KAGVTQTPRYLIKTRGQQVTLSCSPISGHRSVSWYQQTPGQGLQFLFEYFSETQRNKGNFPGRFSGRQFSNSRSEMNVSTLELGDSALYLCASSLVSRTSPTDTQYFGPGTRLTVL.

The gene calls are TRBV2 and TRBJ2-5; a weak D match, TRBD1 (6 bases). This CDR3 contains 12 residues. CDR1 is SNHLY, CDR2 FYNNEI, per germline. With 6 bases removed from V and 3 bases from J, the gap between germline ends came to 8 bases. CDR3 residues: CASRRTEETQYF. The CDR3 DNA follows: TGTGCCAGCAGACGGACAGAAGAGACCCAGTACTTC.

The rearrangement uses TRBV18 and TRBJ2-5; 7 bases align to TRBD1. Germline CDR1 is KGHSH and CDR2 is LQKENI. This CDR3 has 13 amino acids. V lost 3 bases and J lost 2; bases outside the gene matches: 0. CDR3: CASSPGQQETQYF. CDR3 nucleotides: TGTGCCAGCTCACCGGGACAGCAAGAGACCCAGTACTTC.

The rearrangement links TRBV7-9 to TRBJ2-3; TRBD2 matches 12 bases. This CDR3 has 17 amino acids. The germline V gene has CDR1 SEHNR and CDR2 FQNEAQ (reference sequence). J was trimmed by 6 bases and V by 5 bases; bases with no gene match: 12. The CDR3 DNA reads TGTGCCAGCAGCCTTAAGACTAGCGGGAGTACAACGGATACGCAGTATTTT. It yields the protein CASSLKTSGSTTDTQYF.